This T cell receptor beta chain comes out of a study of early T cells in non-severe SARS-CoV-2 infection (dated by TCRdb to the early 2020s). For context, the study as a whole: Bulk RNA from unsorted whole blood was used for TCR sequencing, so alpha and beta chains could not be paired. Paper-wide results and their limitations: VDJdb matching was skewed toward anti-spike CD8 responses, so virus-specific expansions were likely underestimated and private and CD4 specificities were missed.

This clonotype was seen a handful of times. This receptor's antigen is unknown. Within one base of it there is no much larger clone, and no base qualities were kept. A case-control design nested within a healthcare worker cohort in London, UK, was used, with weekly nasopharyngeal swab PCR tests and blood sampling performed. Between 23 and 31 March 2020, the week of the UK lockdown, healthcare workers were enrolled and then followed up weekly for as long as 16 weeks. Libraries were constructed by 5' RACE. The sequencer was a NextSeq 500. The TCR library protocol attached unique molecular identifiers to individual cDNA molecules to correct for sequencing error and PCR bias. TCR alpha and beta chains were both sequenced, and the abundances of alpha and beta sequences in each sample were closely correlated with each other. Per the authors' processing: Decombinator V4 was used to annotate TCR sequences for V gene, J gene and CDR3. Expanded TCRs were defined as changing significantly between any two time points under a Poisson model with p below 0.0001. TCR abundances were normalised to the total number of TCRs sequenced in each sample and reported as counts per million. A search of VDJdb, accessed on 1 November 2021, was run for TCRs annotated to CMV, EBV and SARS-CoV-2, with TCRs annotated for multiple antigens excluded. TCRdb reprocessed the public reads (quality trimming at Q25 with fastp, clone calling with MiXCR) and kept in-frame beta chains. For every CDR3 protein sequence, its rows merge into one entry that carries the most common genes and DNA. The V and J calls were not made by the authors but by TCRdb's processing. This sample comprises 70,000 to 95,000 distinct CDR3 sequences, about 14% of them detected only once. The ten largest clones represent 0.45% to 0.75% of the sample.

Specimen: whole blood. The source of this sequence is an adult who was a healthcare worker with PCR-confirmed SARS-CoV-2 infection or an uninfected control (not recorded which).

The CDR3 is CASSPRTGRTDTQYF. The nucleotides read TGTGCCAGCAGTCCCAGGACAGGACGCACAGATACGCAGTATTTT. The chain is made from TRBV7-2 and TRBJ2-3, with 7 middle bases fitting TRBD1. Including the terminal cysteine and phenylalanine, the CDR3 comprises 15 residues. Kept here is only the CDR3 DNA, which spans 45 bases and is read in frame from base 1. Reading the germline V gene gives CDR1 SGHTA and CDR2 FQGNSA. Germline trimming: 6 bases from V, 1 base from J; junction bases outside gene matches: 7. Here the CDR3 is joined to the reference TRBV7-2 and TRBJ2-3 genes, and the full variable domain is: GAGVSQSPSNKVTEKGKDVELRCDPISGHTALYWYRQSLGQGLEFLIYFQGNSAPDKSGLPSDRFSAERTGGSVSTLTIQRTQQEDSAVYLCASSPRTGRTDTQYFGPGTRLTVL.